This T cell receptor (beta chain) was recorded in a study of T cell repertoires in cytomegalovirus infection (dated by TCRdb to between 2018 and 2021). Regarding the complete study: The HLA type of each donor mattered for the analysis, because public TCR beta signatures pointed to carriage of CMV infection along with the matching HLA type.

Sequencing instrument: Illumina HiSeq 1500. The public reads were reanalyzed by TCRdb: fastp trimming at Q25, MiXCR alignment, in-frame beta chains only. Each entry is one CDR3 protein sequence, shown with its most common DNA and genes. The sample table lists roughly 230,000 distinct CDR3 sequences, approximately 7% of them with a count of one. The biggest ten clones account for roughly 6% of the sample. Paper-wide results and their limitations: Cumulative frequency of public TCR beta family members discriminated carriers of CMV infection plus the relevant HLA type in this cohort and an independent 352-donor cohort. The ex vivo response was dominated by HLA-C-restricted CMV-specific TCR beta clonotypes, which also provided the single most frequent clonotype in two of eight donors.

Many counts were recorded for this clonotype. Its specific antigen is unknown. One base away there is no much larger clone; base qualities are not given. Inclusive of the bounding cysteine and phenylalanine, the CDR3 is 13 residues long. Only the CDR3 part of the read is kept: 39 bases, read in frame from the first base. From a lookup of the germline V gene, CDR1 and CDR2 are SGHDT and YYEEEE. After removal of 5 bases from V and 7 bases from J, the junction retains 3 bases not matched to a gene. Sequencing was performed on PBMCs. This TCR derives from a human donor in good health (CMV status not recorded). Some clones in this sample may be carry-over from other donors' samples. The rearranged segments are TRBV5-6 and TRBJ2-5; TRBD2 lines up with 12 middle nucleotides. Here the CDR3 is given as CASRPTSGGTQYF. The nucleotide sequence is TGTGCCAGCAGGCCGACTAGCGGGGGGACCCAGTACTTC.